This entry describes one T cell receptor beta chain. Its target is unknown. The primer mix had 60 Vbeta and 13 Jbeta primers. Using immunoSEQ multiplex PCR, the repertoire was profiled, and TCRdb retains in-frame clones only, with some absent. Among 95,000 or so clones listed, around 81% were seen once. The entry originates in a study of cytomegalovirus exposure and HLA in healthy donors. Findings and caveats of the study: Near-uniform donor sequencing depth was presumed by presence/absence analyses.

The CDR3 runs 14 residues. The germline gives CDR1 SGHTA, CDR2 FQGNSA. V and J are TRBV7-2 and TRBJ2-5; 11 bases align to TRBD1. The assigned J gene may be wrong: the sequence end matches TRBJ2-7 better. Sample: PBMCs. The TCR comes from a woman between 65 and 79 years old in good health and CMV-seropositive. CDR3 sequence reads: CASSQDRGHYEQYF. The DNA for the CDR3 is TGTGCCAGCAGCCAGGACAGGGGGCACTACGAGCAGTACTTC.